Listed below are T cell receptor beta chains from one sample, sequenced in a study of cytomegalovirus exposure and HLA in healthy donors. Measured with immunoSEQ multiplex PCR; TCRdb has only the in-frame clones, and not every one. The table has approximately 290,000 clones, about four fifths seen once. Sequencing was done on a sample of PBMCs. These receptors were taken from a girl aged 2 to 9 in good health and CMV-seronegative. Each CDR3 is given with its conserved first and last residue. Fields, in order: D gene, clone size, J gene, V gene, CDR3 protein, CDR3 DNA. The D gene is left open where the match is weak. Some rows mark clone size as missing; the rest say once, few, many or name a class of expanded clone.

>.|.|TRBJ2-5|TRBV5-1
CASSLATDETQYF
TGCGCCAGCAGCTTGGCCACAGACGAGACCCAGTACTTC
>TRBD2|.|TRBJ2-3|TRBV7-3
CASSSLSSGGGTDTQYF
TGTGCCAGCAGCTCCCTCTCTAGCGGGGGGGGCACAGATACGCAGTATTTT
>.|.|TRBJ1-1|TRBV11-1
CASSSENQSPNTEAFF
TGTGCCAGCAGCTCCGAGAACCAATCACCTAACACTGAAGCTTTCTTT
>.|.|TRBJ2-1|TRBV7-2
CASSLQYEQFF
TGTGCCAGCAGCTTGCAGTATGAGCAGTTCTTC
>.|.|TRBJ1-5|TRBV19
CASGTRGYSNQPQHF
TGTGCCAGTGGAACCAGGGGCTATAGCAATCAGCCCCAGCATTTT
>TRBD1|once|TRBJ1-2|TRBV18
CASSPGNRGPGYTF
TGTGCCAGCTCACCGGGAAACAGGGGGCCGGGCTACACCTTC
>.|.|TRBJ2-2|TRBV25-1
CASTRKNTGELFF
TGTGCCAGCACCAGAAAGAACACCGGGGAGCTGTTTTTT
>.|.|TRBJ2-3|TRBV5-1
CASSYLGGRDYTDTQYF
TGCGCCAGCAGCTACCTTGGTGGCAGGGATTATACAGATACGCAGTATTTT
>TRBD2|.|TRBJ2-1|TRBV28
CASSHRVAGYNEQFF
TGTGCCAGCAGTCACCGGGTAGCGGGTTACAATGAGCAGTTCTTC
>TRBD2|.|TRBJ2-1|TRBV7-9
CASSTLAGSNEQFF
TGTGCCAGCAGCACCCTAGCGGGGAGCAATGAGCAGTTCTTC
>TRBD1|.|TRBJ2-2|TRBV19
CASSRDRSATGELFF
TGTGCCAGTAGTCGGGACAGGAGTGCCACCGGGGAGCTGTTTTTT
>TRBD2|.|TRBJ2-4|TRBV10-3
CAISGRREGQNIQYF
TGTGCCATCAGTGGGCGGCGGGAGGGCCAAAACATTCAGTACTTC
>.|.|TRBJ1-2|TRBV27
CASSLSGAAYGYTF
TGTGCCAGCAGTTTAAGCGGGGCAGCCTATGGCTACACCTTC
>TRBD1|.|TRBJ2-2|TRBV18
CASSPRTGPNTGELFF
TGTGCCAGCTCACCCCGGACAGGCCCGAACACCGGGGAGCTGTTTTTT
>.|.|TRBJ2-3|TRBV5-4
CASSLDRGGDTQYF
TGTGCCAGCAGCTTGGACAGGGGAGGAGATACGCAGTATTTT
>.|few|TRBJ2-1|TRBV5-1
CASSLTGGTLLWGNEQFF
TGCGCCAGCAGCTTAACAGGCGGGACCCTACTTTGGGGGAATGAGCAGTTCTTC
>TRBD1|.|TRBJ2-3|TRBV5-4
CASGKGQGPDTQYF
TGTGCCAGCGGCAAGGGACAGGGGCCAGATACGCAGTATTTT
>.|.|TRBJ1-1|TRBV6-1
CASSEVDRDTEAFF
TGTGCCAGCAGTGAAGTTGATCGAGACACTGAAGCTTTCTTT
>TRBD2|.|TRBJ2-7|TRBV30
CAWMGGSYEQYF
TGTGCCTGGATGGGAGGGAGCTACGAGCAGTACTTC
>.|.|TRBJ2-2|TRBV27
CASSLTGGELFF
TGTGCCAGCAGCTTAACCGGCGGGGAGCTGTTTTTT
>.|.|TRBJ1-2|TRBV28
CASSSSAADGYTF
TGTGCCAGCAGTTCGTCGGCCGCGGATGGCTACACCTTC
>TRBD2|.|TRBJ2-1|TRBV6-4
CASSPTLAGGWQFF
TGTGCCAGCAGTCCCACGCTAGCGGGAGGATGGCAGTTCTTC
>.|.|TRBJ2-5|TRBV2
CASSGISVQETQYF
TGTGCCAGCAGTGGTATTAGCGTGCAAGAGACCCAGTACTTC
>TRBD1|.|TRBJ1-5|TRBV6-6
CASSPMDRGRNQPQHF
TGTGCCAGCAGCCCAATGGACAGGGGACGCAATCAGCCCCAGCATTTT
>TRBD2|.|TRBJ2-3|TRBV5-4
CASSGLAGGPSTDTQYF
TGTGCCAGCAGCGGACTAGCGGGAGGGCCCAGCACAGATACGCAGTATTTT
>TRBD2|.|TRBJ2-2|TRBV5-1
CASSQTSGATGELFF
TGCGCCAGCAGCCAGACTAGCGGAGCGACCGGGGAGCTGTTTTTT
>.|.|TRBJ2-7|TRBV29-1
CSVAPAGTGSYEQYF
TGCAGCGTTGCCCCGGCCGGGACTGGCTCCTACGAGCAGTACTTC
>TRBD2|.|TRBJ2-1|TRBV7-3
CASSLNPAGGLNEQFF
TGTGCCAGCAGCTTAAATCCAGCGGGGGGGCTAAATGAGCAGTTCTTC